One sample yielded the 10 T cell receptor beta chains listed below, sequenced in a study of blood T cell repertoires in COVID-19. Repertoires were generated with immunoSEQ multiplex PCR, while TCRdb's copy carries only in-frame clones and drops some. Here the sample spans more than 250,000 clones, roughly 80% being singletons. Input material: peripheral blood. The receptor source for this set is a man between 60 and 75 years old who had recovered from COVID-19.

V gene TRBV2 combines with J gene TRBJ2-2, with TRBD1 identical over 9 bases. The germline V gene encodes CDR1 SNHLY and CDR2 FYNNEI. J was trimmed by 2 bases and V by 6 bases; bases with no gene match: 1. The CDR3 is 14 amino acids. The CDR3 sequence is CASRGQGNTGELFF. CDR3 DNA sequence: TGTGCCAGCAGGGGACAGGGTAACACCGGGGAGCTGTTTTTT.

The chain has TRBV28 and TRBJ2-2; unclear D gene. The CDR3 loop spans 14 amino acids. The V gene lost 3 bases and the J gene lost 1 base, with 6 bases spanning the gap. Germline values: CDR1 MDHEN, CDR2 SYDVKM. Written as DNA, the CDR3 is TGTGCCAGCAGTTTTTCGGGGAACACCGGGGAGCTGTTTTTT. Its translation is CASSFSGNTGELFF.

This clone was counted once. The V and J genes are TRBV30 and TRBJ2-1, with TRBD2 matching over 8 bases. Germline trimming cut 3 bases from V and 6 bases from J; bases unmatched to any gene: 7. Germline V gene sequence: CDR1 GTSNPN, CDR2 SVGIG (reference sequence). CDR3 length equals 14 residues. The CDR3 here is CAWRGTRLGNEQFF. CDR3 DNA sequence: TGTGCCTGGAGGGGGACTAGACTTGGCAATGAGCAGTTCTTC. Combining the CDR3 with reference TRBV30 and TRBJ2-1 gives the whole variable domain SQTIHQWPATLVQPVGSPLSLECTVEGTSNPNLYWYRQAAGRGLQLLFYSVGIGQISSEVPQNLSASRPQDRQFILSSKKLLLSDSGFYLCAWRGTRLGNEQFFGPGTRLTVL.

V usage is TRBV9 and J usage is TRBJ2-5; weak D call: TRBD1 (5 bases). This CDR3 is 15 amino acids long. Trimming cost V 1 base and J 5 bases, with 15 bases left between them. Germline V gene lookup returns CDR1 SGDLS and CDR2 YYNGEE. CDR3 residues: CASSVYSGFSETQYF. In nucleotides, the CDR3 is TGTGCCAGCAGCGTATACTCAGGGTTTTCGGAGACCCAGTACTTC.

V usage is TRBV29-1 and J usage is TRBJ2-2, with D perhaps TRBD1 (5 bases). The CDR3 has 13 residues. V dropped 4 bases and J dropped 0 bases, with 6 bases sitting between them. Germline values: CDR1 SQVTM, CDR2 ANQGSEA. CDR3 nucleotides: TGCAGCGTTGGACAGTCGAACACCGGGGAGCTGTTTTTT. It translates to CSVGQSNTGELFF.

The rearrangement joins TRBV6-5 to TRBJ1-6, with D possibly matching TRBD1 (6 bases). Trimming left V 2 bases short and J 4 bases short, with 12 bases between. There are 16 residues in the CDR3. The V gene's germline CDR1 is MNHEY and CDR2 SVGAGI. In DNA form, the CDR3 reads TGTGCCAGCAGTTACAACAGGGACCGATATAATTCACCCCTCCACTTT. This encodes CASSYNRDRYNSPLHF.

The rearrangement links TRBV18 to TRBJ2-5, with 9 bases lining up with TRBD1. The J segment lost 5 bases and the V segment lost 4 bases, leaving 2 bases of the junction unmatched. The V gene's germline CDR1 is KGHSH and CDR2 LQKENI. The CDR3 has 13 amino acids. CDR3: CASSLGQGETQYF. The CDR3 DNA reads TGTGCCAGCTCACTCGGACAGGGGGAGACCCAGTACTTC.

The rearrangement joins TRBV21-1 to TRBJ2-3; the table calls TRBD2, which could not be checked here. TRBV21-1 is a recognized pseudogene. This CDR3 is built from 15 residues. This chain's CDR3 is CASSKLAGGLDTQYF. The CDR3 DNA reads TGTGCCAGCAGCAAACTAGCGGGAGGGCTAGATACGCAGTATTTT.

V gene TRBV4-1 combines with J gene TRBJ2-5; the D gene is possibly TRBD2 (5 bases). The germline gives CDR1 MGHRA, CDR2 YSYEKL. Trimming removed 4 bases at V and 6 bases at J, with 15 bases between. The CDR3 runs 14 residues. The CDR3 loop reads CASSPWTPRKTQYF. The CDR3, as DNA: TGCGCCAGCAGCCCTTGGACTCCGAGGAAGACCCAGTACTTC.

The table lists this clone with a count of one. Other DNA sequences from this sample encode an identical CDR3 as well. The chain carries TRBV28 and TRBJ1-5; 8 bases map to TRBD1. V gave up 6 bases and J gave up 4 bases; unmatched junction bases: 5. Germline V CDR1 and CDR2: MDHEN, SYDVKM. The CDR3 length is 14 residues. In nucleotides, the CDR3 is TGTGCCAGCAGCTTCAGGACAGGGAATCAGCCCCAGCATTTT. This translates into CASSFRTGNQPQHF.